This TCR beta chain was recovered during a study of blood T cells in healthy people across ages (dated by TCRdb to the mid-2010s). Broadly, across the study: In model experiments, roughly one uniquely barcoded TCR beta cDNA molecule per two T cells was captured by template switching. Donors were grouped into four age groups: young (average roughly 17 years), middle-aged (39), aged (around 60) and long-lived (approximately 78). The study analyzed two additional independent replicas of 1 million unique cDNA reads from the same blood draw for two donors, one aged 18 to 30 and one aged 80 or older. To avoid experimental bias, donors of different ages were randomly spread across the sequencing lanes. Age-related changes in TCR beta repertoire diversity were measured in the study by deep sequencing normalized with unique cDNA molecular identifiers.

V is clipped by 5 bases and J by 9 bases, and the sequence between their germline boundaries is 9 bases long. Spanning cysteine to phenylalanine, the CDR3 consists of 11 amino acids. The CDR3 DNA has 33 bases and is translated from base 1. According to the germline V gene, CDR1 reads MDHEN and CDR2 reads SYDVKM. Receptor amplification or capture employed 5' RACE. Instrument on record: Illumina HiSeq 2500. A second PCR of about 6 to 11 cycles was performed with a sample-barcoded 5' primer and a J-beta primer mix. A unique molecular identifier was introduced onto each TCR beta cDNA molecule by a template-switch 5' adaptor carrying 12 random nucleotides. Each sample yielded at least 3 million CDR3-containing paired-end reads. All of the RNA was converted into first-strand cDNA using the Mint cDNA synthesis kit, with a TRBC-specific oligonucleotide serving as the primer. All cDNA was treated with uracil-DNA glycosylase and then went through a first 18-cycle PCR with the universal primers M1SS and BC2_uni_R. As for how the authors treated the data: Each sample was normalized by randomly selecting 1 million high-quality reads, each carrying a distinct molecular identifier. Reads with shared molecular identifiers were discarded instead of being binned into consensus sequences. MiTCR, run with a Q25 quality threshold and the strictest error-elimination algorithm, handled CDR3 identification, clonotype clustering and error correction. A nonparametric unseen species model with Euler transformation was used to estimate a lower bound on total TCR beta diversity. TCRdb's own reprocessing of the public reads used fastp at Q25 and MiXCR and kept productive beta chains. One record per CDR3 amino acid sequence lists the most common genes and DNA. The V and J calls, along with clone size, are taken from TCRdb and not from the paper's own processing. For this sample the table gives around 1,700,000 distinct CDR3 sequences, of which roughly 28% were detected only once. The top ten clones comprise roughly 8% of the sample.

The roughly 39 donors, aged 6 to 90 years, were systemically healthy Caucasian individuals from Russia. Each donor gave roughly 9 milliliters of peripheral blood, drawn into EDTA-treated Vacutainer tubes. PBMCs were isolated by Ficoll-Paque density-gradient centrifugation, with at least 6.5 million obtained per sample. Trizol reagent was used to extract total RNA from PBMCs, with at least 6 micrograms per sample. For every donor, an aliquot of PBMCs went through flow cytometry to measure the percentages of naive CD45RAhigh/CD27high T cells. General findings and caveats noted by the study authors: Observed TCR beta diversity correlated strongly with the percentage of naive T cells measured by flow cytometry. Since profiling was done on bulk unsorted PBMCs, naive and antigen-experienced compartments could not be conclusively compared. As age increased, observed TCR beta diversity per million T cells dropped in a roughly linear way, and a significant reduction was already evident by age about 36. The CMV infection status of donors was not known, potentially confounding age-related changes in expanded clonotypes. Estimates of total diversity based on one million sequenced T cells were regarded as lower bounds and as underestimates. The long-lived group showed more naive CD4+ T cells, fewer expanded clones and increased TCR diversity than the aged group, suggesting age selection.

Concerning this clonotype: What antigen it recognizes has not been identified. No much larger clone exists at a distance of one base, and base qualities are not known.

The origin of this receptor is a woman in her 30s in good health. The V gene is TRBV28 and the J gene is TRBJ2-3; the D gene is perhaps TRBD1, on 6 matching bases. The sample comprised blood. The CDR3 loop reads CASSNRVTQYF. The base sequence is TGTGCCAGCAGTAACAGGGTGACGCAGTATTTT. Extended through the reference TRBV28 and TRBJ2-3 proteins, this CDR3 yields the full variable domain: DVKVTQSSRYLVKRTGEKVFLECVQDMDHENMFWYRQDPGLGLRLIYFSYDVKMKEKGDIPEGYSVSREKKERFSLILESASTNQTSMYLCASSNRVTQYFGPGTRLTVL.